Described below is a single T cell receptor (beta chain) sequence and its context. This record belongs to a study of T cell changes during pregnancy in multiple sclerosis. Method: immunoSEQ multiplex PCR; TCRdb's copy keeps in-frame clones and lacks some. The top ten clones hold around 0.9% of a sample with about 100,000 clones, roughly 93% of them seen once. CDR3 size: 14 residues. Trimming took 4 bases from V and 5 from J; bases not matched to a gene: 7. CDR1 and CDR2 from the germline V gene are SNHLY and FYNNEI. The sequence was obtained from a female donor with multiple sclerosis, enrolled in a pregnancy study. This sample comprised peripheral blood, obtained before pregnancy. The chain combines TRBV2 with TRBJ1-2; 7 bases align to TRBD1. CDR3 residues: CASSAQTGWYGYTF. In DNA, the CDR3 is TGTGCCAGCAGTGCCCAGACAGGGTGGTATGGCTACACCTTC.